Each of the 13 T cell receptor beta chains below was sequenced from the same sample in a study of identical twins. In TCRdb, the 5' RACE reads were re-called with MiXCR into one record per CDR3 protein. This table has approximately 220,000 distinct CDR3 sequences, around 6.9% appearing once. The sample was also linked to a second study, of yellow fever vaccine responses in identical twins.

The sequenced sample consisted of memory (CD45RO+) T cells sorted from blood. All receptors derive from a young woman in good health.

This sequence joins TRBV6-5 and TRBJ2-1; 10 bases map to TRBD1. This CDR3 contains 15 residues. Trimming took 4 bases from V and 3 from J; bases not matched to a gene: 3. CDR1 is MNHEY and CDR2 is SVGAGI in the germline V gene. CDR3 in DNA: TGTGCCAGCAGTTTTGGGGACAGGGGCTACAATGAGCAGTTCTTC. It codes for CASSFGDRGYNEQFF.

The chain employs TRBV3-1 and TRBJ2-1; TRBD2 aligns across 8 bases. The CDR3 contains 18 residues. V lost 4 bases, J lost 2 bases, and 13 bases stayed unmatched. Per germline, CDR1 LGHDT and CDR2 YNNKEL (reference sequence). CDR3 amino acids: CASSPKRPAGAAYNEQFF. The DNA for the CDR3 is TGTGCCAGCAGCCCGAAAAGACCAGCGGGGGCAGCCTACAATGAGCAGTTCTTC.

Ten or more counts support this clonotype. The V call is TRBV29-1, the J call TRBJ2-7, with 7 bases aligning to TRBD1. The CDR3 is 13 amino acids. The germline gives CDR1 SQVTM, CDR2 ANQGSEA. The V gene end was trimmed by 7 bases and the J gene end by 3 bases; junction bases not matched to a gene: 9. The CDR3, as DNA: TGCAGCGCCGGAGACAGGGTTGGCTACGAGCAGTACTTC. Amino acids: CSAGDRVGYEQYF.

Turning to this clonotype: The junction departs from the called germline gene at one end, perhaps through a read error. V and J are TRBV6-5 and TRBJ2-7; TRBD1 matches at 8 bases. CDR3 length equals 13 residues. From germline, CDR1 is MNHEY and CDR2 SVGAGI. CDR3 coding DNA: TGTGCCAGCAGTTATCAAAGGGGGGACAGGTCGATCTTC. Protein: CASSYQRGDRSIF.

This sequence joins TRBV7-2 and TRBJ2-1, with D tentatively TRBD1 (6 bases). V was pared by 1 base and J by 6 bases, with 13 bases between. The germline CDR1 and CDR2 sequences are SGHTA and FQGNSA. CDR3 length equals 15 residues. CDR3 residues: CASSLVWLGANEQFF. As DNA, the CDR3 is TGTGCCAGCAGCTTAGTATGGCTGGGGGCCAATGAGCAGTTCTTC.

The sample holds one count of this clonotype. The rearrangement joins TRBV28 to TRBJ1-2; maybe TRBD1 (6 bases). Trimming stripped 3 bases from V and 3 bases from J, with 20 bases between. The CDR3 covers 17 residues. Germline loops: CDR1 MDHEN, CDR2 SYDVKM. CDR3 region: CASSFWRGGDDYYGYTF. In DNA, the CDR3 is TGTGCCAGCAGTTTCTGGCGGGGGGGCGACGATTACTATGGCTACACCTTC.

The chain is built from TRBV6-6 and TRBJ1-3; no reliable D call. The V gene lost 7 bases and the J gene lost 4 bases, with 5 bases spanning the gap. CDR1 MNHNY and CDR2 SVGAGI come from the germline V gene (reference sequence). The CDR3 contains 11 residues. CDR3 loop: CASKRGNTIYF. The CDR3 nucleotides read TGTGCCAGCAAAAGAGGAAACACCATATATTTT.

Written as DNA, the CDR3 is TGTGCCAGCAGCTGGTCGTCCGGGAGGGCCGCCTACGAGCAGTACTTC. It translates to CASSWSSGRAAYEQYF. The genes are TRBV5-6 and TRBJ2-7; 8 bases agree with TRBD2. The CDR3 covers 16 residues. From germline, CDR1 is SGHDT and CDR2 YYEEEE. V was pared by 3 bases and J by 2 bases, with 10 bases of the junction left unmatched.

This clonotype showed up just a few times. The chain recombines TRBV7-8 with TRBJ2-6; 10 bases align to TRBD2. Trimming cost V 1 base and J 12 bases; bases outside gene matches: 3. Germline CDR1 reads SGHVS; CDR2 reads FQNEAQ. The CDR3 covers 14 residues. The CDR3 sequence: CASSLDTSGIVLTF. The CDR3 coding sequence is TGTGCCAGCAGCTTAGACACTAGCGGGATCGTCCTGACTTTC.

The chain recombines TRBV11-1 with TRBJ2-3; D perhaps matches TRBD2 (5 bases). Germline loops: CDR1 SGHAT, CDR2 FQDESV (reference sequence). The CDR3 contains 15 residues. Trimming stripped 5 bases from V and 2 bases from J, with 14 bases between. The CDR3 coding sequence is TGTGCCAGCAGCCAGAGGGTGGCTTTCACAGATACGCAGTATTTT. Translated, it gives CASSQRVAFTDTQYF.

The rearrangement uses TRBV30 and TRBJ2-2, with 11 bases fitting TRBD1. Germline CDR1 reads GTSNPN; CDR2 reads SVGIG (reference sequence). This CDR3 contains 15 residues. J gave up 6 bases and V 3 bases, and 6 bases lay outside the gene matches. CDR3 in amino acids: CAWRDRGLISGELFF. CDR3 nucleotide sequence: TGTGCCTGGAGGGACAGGGGGCTGATCTCCGGGGAGCTGTTTTTT.

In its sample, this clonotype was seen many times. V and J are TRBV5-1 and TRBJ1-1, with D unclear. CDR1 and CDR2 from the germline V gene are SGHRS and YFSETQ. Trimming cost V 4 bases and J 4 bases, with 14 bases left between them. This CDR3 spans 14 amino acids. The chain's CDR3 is CASSNDPSPTEAFF. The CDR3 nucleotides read TGCGCCAGCAGCAACGATCCGAGCCCCACTGAAGCTTTCTTT.

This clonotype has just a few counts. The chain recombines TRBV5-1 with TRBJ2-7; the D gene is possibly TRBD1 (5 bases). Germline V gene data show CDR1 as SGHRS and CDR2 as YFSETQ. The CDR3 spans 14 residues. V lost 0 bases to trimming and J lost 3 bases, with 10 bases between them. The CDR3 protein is CASSLVQGVYEQYF. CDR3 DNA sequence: TGCGCCAGCAGCTTGGTGCAGGGTGTCTACGAGCAGTACTTC.